This TCR beta chain comes out of a study of human T cells and chemical hapten exposure. Study-wide results and limits: With regard to DPC sensitization, TCRs above 1 in 1000 frequency did not change. Donors, who had alopecia, may show an immune response that differs from healthy people's.

A note on this clonotype: Its matching antigen is unknown.

The time point is: patch test 1, 2 weeks after DPC sensitization. The treatment is: therapeutic diphenylcyclopropenone sensitization with weekly scalp DPC. Blood was drawn before each patch test was applied. The J segment lost 7 bases and the V segment lost 6 bases, leaving 8 bases of the junction unmatched. There are 14 residues in the CDR3. Germline-derived CDR1 and CDR2 are SNHLY and FYNNEI. TCRdb independently ran MiXCR on the RACE reads; one entry per CDR3 protein. The repertoire holds 85,000 to 100,000 distinct CDR3 sequences, roughly 12% seen once, with 2.1% in the top ten. The source was whole blood, collected in connection with sensitization to the hapten diphenylcyclopropenone (DPC). This chain joins TRBV2 and TRBJ1-5; 8 bases are a match to TRBD1. The TCR comes from a woman between 35 and 50 years old with alopecia areata. Some clones in this sample may be carry-over from other donors' samples. In nucleotides, the CDR3 is TGTGCCAGCAGCGACCGGACAGGGAGACAGCCCCAGCATTTT. Amino acid sequence: CASSDRTGRQPQHF.